A single sample is the source of the 28 T cell receptor beta chains below, sequenced in a study of blood T cells in healthy people across ages (dated by TCRdb to about 2015). Library preparation employed 5' RACE. TCRdb records Illumina HiSeq 2500 as the sequencer. A second about 6 to 11 cycle PCR used a sample-barcoded 5' primer and a J-beta primer mix. In TCRdb, the public reads were trimmed at Q25 with fastp and aligned with MiXCR, with productive beta chains retained. A single entry per CDR3 protein holds the most common genes and DNA from its merged rows. The sample contains 1,500,000 or so distinct CDR3 sequences, approximately 60% of them found a single time. The ten most abundant clones make up over 6.5% of the sample. Sequencing was performed on blood. The receptor set was obtained from a man younger than 30 in good health.

This clonotype was seen only a few times. This chain connects TRBV7-9 to TRBJ2-7, with D possibly being TRBD2 (5 bases). This CDR3 is built from 16 residues. Looked up from germline, CDR1 is SEHNR and CDR2 is FQNEAQ (reference sequence). Trimming stripped 4 bases from V and 3 bases from J, with 19 bases between. CDR3 in amino acids: CASSSASASFFYEQYF. DNA of the CDR3: TGTGCCAGCAGCTCCGCGTCGGCTAGCTTCTTCTACGAGCAGTACTTC.

The V call is TRBV27, the J call TRBJ1-6; D is possibly TRBD1 (6 bases). With 6 bases removed from V and 8 bases from J, the gap between germline ends came to 14 bases. Germline lookup yields CDR1 MNHEY and CDR2 SMNVEV (reference sequence). The CDR3 length is 14 residues. The CDR3 loop reads CASRNRVDHSPLHF. The CDR3 DNA follows: TGTGCCAGCAGGAACAGGGTAGATCATTCACCCCTCCACTTT.

This chain joins TRBV25-1 and TRBJ1-5; D remains unclear. V shed 3 bases and J shed 2 bases, with 8 bases lying between them. The CDR3 contains 14 residues. Germline V gene lookup returns CDR1 MGHDK and CDR2 SYGVNS. The CDR3 spells CASSENGGNQPQHF. In nucleotides, the CDR3 is TGTGCCAGCAGTGAGAATGGGGGCAATCAGCCCCAGCATTTT.

The chain joins TRBV4-1 to TRBJ2-7; 8 nucleotides line up with TRBD2. The assigned J gene may be wrong: the sequence end matches TRBJ2-5 better. CDR1 and CDR2 (germline): MGHRA, YSYEKL. The length of the CDR3 is 15 residues. The DNA of the CDR3 is TGCGCCAGCAGCCAAGTCCCCAGCGGGGGAGGGACCCAGTACTTC. Translating gives CASSQVPSGGGTQYF.

This clonotype has just a few counts. This chain uses TRBV7-9 with TRBJ2-7; D may be TRBD1 (5 bases). V shed 4 bases and J shed 2 bases, with 12 bases lying between them. This CDR3 is 14 amino acids long. CDR1 and CDR2 from the germline V gene are SEHNR and FQNEAQ (reference sequence). CDR3 sequence reads: CASSSMDKTYEQYF. In nucleotides, the CDR3 is TGTGCCAGCAGCTCTATGGACAAGACCTACGAGCAGTACTTC.

The rearrangement joins TRBV7-2 to TRBJ2-7, with a possible D match to TRBD2 (6 bases). The germline gives CDR1 SGHTA, CDR2 FQGNSA. The CDR3 length is 14 residues. Trimming left V 5 bases short and J 3 bases short, with 14 bases between. CDR3 region: CASSRSGLLYEQYF. The CDR3 DNA sequence: TGTGCCAGCAGCAGGAGCGGGCTCCTCTACGAGCAGTACTTC.

A few counts support this clonotype. V is TRBV6-5 and J is TRBJ2-7; 8 nucleotides line up with TRBD1. J gave up 2 bases and V 8 bases, and 5 bases lay outside the gene matches. The CDR3 is 13 residues long. Germline V gene sequence: CDR1 MNHEY, CDR2 SVGAGI. In DNA form, the CDR3 reads TGTGCCAGCTTTGGGACAGGAGCCTACGAGCAGTACTTC. Protein: CASFGTGAYEQYF.

The genes are TRBV10-3 and TRBJ2-7, with D possibly matching TRBD2 (5 bases). CDR3 length: 12 amino acids. The V gene's germline CDR1 is ENHRY and CDR2 SYGVKD. The V end lost 6 bases, the J end lost 7 bases, and 13 bases lay between the germline ends. CDR3 sequence: CAIRAAQSEQYF. CDR3 bases: TGTGCCATCAGAGCGGCCCAAAGTGAGCAGTACTTC.

The rearrangement uses TRBV11-2 and TRBJ1-5, with D uncertain. CDR3 size: 18 residues. Germline loops: CDR1 SGHAT, CDR2 FQNNGV. Trimming left V 1 base short and J 7 bases short, with 23 bases between. CDR3 sequence (DNA): TGTGCCAGCAGCTTAGTTAGGGCCGGGGAGGGAAGAAGGCAGCCCCAGCATTTT. It codes for CASSLVRAGEGRRQPQHF.

Concerning this clonotype: As the CDR3 is not closed by the conserved phenylalanine or tryptophan, this likely results from a read error. The chain combines TRBV7-9 with TRBJ1-1, with 8 bases that match TRBD1. The CDR3 is 14 amino acids. The germline V gene encodes CDR1 SEHNR and CDR2 FQNEAQ (reference sequence). J lost 4 bases, V lost 7 bases, and 8 bases had no gene match. The CDR3 is CASTLQGVITEAFV. CDR3 bases: TGTGCCAGCACCCTACAGGGGGTTATCACTGAAGCTTTCGTT.

This clonotype was observed a single time. CDR3 in amino acids: CASSQRGGDETQYF. CDR3 in DNA: TGTGCCAGCAGCCAGCGGGGGGGCGACGAGACCCAGTACTTC. The V gene is TRBV7-2, the J gene TRBJ2-5, with 10 bases identical to TRBD2. Per germline, CDR1 SGHTA and CDR2 FQGNSA. This CDR3 comprises 14 residues. Trimming took 5 bases from V and 5 from J; bases not matched to a gene: 5.

The chain links TRBV6-1 to TRBJ2-5; TRBD2 matches at 12 bases. Germline V gives CDR1 MNHNS, CDR2 SASEGT. The junction had 5 bases not matched to a gene; V was cut back by 3 bases and J by 0 bases. CDR3 length equals 17 residues. This CDR3 is CASSDGLAGTYQETQYF. CDR3 in DNA: TGTGCCAGCAGTGACGGACTAGCGGGGACCTACCAAGAGACCCAGTACTTC.

This clonotype was seen more than once but under ten times. The V gene is TRBV15, the J gene TRBJ2-3; 12 nucleotides align to TRBD2. V gave up 2 bases and J gave up 4 bases; unmatched junction bases: 13. The CDR3 spans 19 residues. Per the germline V gene, CDR1 is LNHNV and CDR2 is YYDKDF (reference sequence). The CDR3: CATSRPHRRLAGDPDTQYF. Written as DNA, the CDR3 is TGTGCCACCAGCAGACCCCACAGAAGACTAGCGGGAGATCCAGATACGCAGTATTTT.

This clonotype was recorded a few times. The chain combines TRBV12-3 or TRBV12-4 with TRBJ1-2, with TRBD1 matching 7 bases. V was pared by 5 bases and J by 4 bases, with 16 bases of the junction left unmatched. CDR3 length: 17 amino acids. This CDR3 reads CASSPITRQGASYGYTF. In nucleotides, the CDR3 is TGTGCCAGCAGTCCGATAACCCGACAGGGCGCGAGCTATGGCTACACCTTC.

V gene TRBV29-1 combines with J gene TRBJ2-5; D might be TRBD2 (5 bases). CDR1 and CDR2 from the germline V gene are SQVTM and ANQGSEA. CDR3 length equals 14 residues. Trimming stripped 4 bases from V and 2 bases from J, with 14 bases between. CDR3 bases: TGCAGCGTTGCCCGACGCCCGGGGCAAGAGACCCAGTACTTC. Translated: CSVARRPGQETQYF.

The V call is TRBV7-9, the J call TRBJ1-1; D possibly corresponds to TRBD1 (6 bases). Between the trimmed V and J ends, which lost 1 base and 8 bases, there was a span of 17 bases. There are 15 residues in the CDR3. CDR1 and CDR2 from the germline V gene are SEHNR and FQNEAQ (reference sequence). This CDR3 is CASSLGGTKFPEAFF. As DNA, the CDR3 is TGTGCCAGCAGCTTAGGAGGGACAAAGTTTCCGGAAGCTTTCTTT. The whole variable domain, remainder taken from reference TRBV7-9 and TRBJ1-1, is DTGVSQNPRHKITKRGQNVTFRCDPISEHNRLYWYRQTLGQGPEFLTYFQNEAQLEKSRLLSDRFSAERPKGSFSTLEIQRTEQGDSAMYLCASSLGGTKFPEAFFGQGTRLTVV.

This clonotype was detected a few times. The chain carries TRBV2 and TRBJ1-2; D gene uncertain. Trimming left V 3 bases short and J 4 bases short, with 18 bases between. There are 16 residues in the CDR3. The germline V gene has CDR1 SNHLY and CDR2 FYNNEI. Written as DNA, the CDR3 is TGTGCCAGCAGTGAGGTGGTCCCACCCGAGGGCTATGGCTACACCTTC. Translated: CASSEVVPPEGYGYTF.

The V and J genes are TRBV20-1 and TRBJ2-5, with 13 bases identical to TRBD2. Germline assignment: CDR1 DFQATT and CDR2 SNEGSKA (reference sequence). The trim removed 6 bases at V and 2 bases at J, leaving 9 bases unmatched. The CDR3 has 16 amino acids. CDR3 loop: CSALLAGGRIQETQYF. The CDR3 coding sequence is TGCAGTGCGTTACTAGCGGGAGGGAGGATACAAGAGACCCAGTACTTC.

This clonotype was picked up a small number of times. The chain employs TRBV10-3 and TRBJ2-7, with 9 bases matching TRBD1. The CDR3 loop spans 13 amino acids. The germline gives CDR1 ENHRY, CDR2 SYGVKD. The junction had 8 bases not matched to a gene; V was cut back by 8 bases and J by 6 bases. The CDR3 sequence is CAIELDRGIEQYF. The CDR3 DNA follows: TGTGCCATCGAGCTGGACAGGGGAATCGAGCAGTACTTC.

CDR3 sequence (DNA): TGTGCCGGAACCGGAGGGAGGGACACTGAAGCTTTCTTT. Translating gives CAGTGGRDTEAFF. The chain combines TRBV6-1 with TRBJ1-1, with no clear D. Trimming stripped 11 bases from V and 3 bases from J, with 16 bases between. In germline, CDR1 is MNHNS, CDR2 SASEGT. The CDR3 loop spans 13 amino acids.

The J gene is TRBJ1-6, the V gene TRBV11-2, with TRBD1 matching 8 bases. The germline gives CDR1 SGHAT, CDR2 FQNNGV. V shed 10 bases, J shed 0 bases, and the junction held 8 bases outside the gene matches. The CDR3 length is 16 residues. CDR3 residues: CATSRTGSSYNSPLHF. Here the CDR3 DNA reads TGTGCCACATCCCGGACAGGGAGCTCCTATAATTCACCCCTCCACTTT.

The chain carries TRBV5-1 and TRBJ2-3; 8 bases are a match to TRBD1. The CDR3 covers 15 residues. The germline CDR1 and CDR2 sequences are SGHRS and YFSETQ. V lost 3 bases, J lost 4 bases, and 7 bases stayed unmatched. CDR3 amino acids: CASSSRQGASDTQYF. DNA for the CDR3: TGCGCCAGCAGCTCCCGGCAGGGGGCATCAGATACGCAGTATTTT.

The chain is built from TRBV5-1 and TRBJ2-7; 7 nucleotides agree with TRBD1. Losses at the gene ends were 4 bases for V and 3 bases for J; bases not matched to a gene: 16. Germline CDR1 and CDR2: SGHRS and YFSETQ. CDR3 size: 17 residues. CDR3 in amino acids: CASSPSEGAVVFYEQYF. The CDR3 DNA is TGCGCCAGCAGCCCTAGTGAGGGGGCCGTGGTTTTCTACGAGCAGTACTTC. The variable domain in full, completed from reference TRBV5-1 and TRBJ2-7, reads KAGVTQTPRYLIKTRGQQVTLSCSPISGHRSVSWYQQTPGQGLQFLFEYFSETQRNKGNFPGRFSGRQFSNSRSEMNVSTLELGDSALYLCASSPSEGAVVFYEQYFGPGTRLTVT.

The gene calls are TRBV25-1 and TRBJ2-7; 7 nucleotides line up with TRBD2. Per the germline V gene, CDR1 is MGHDK and CDR2 is SYGVNS. V lost 0 bases to trimming and J lost 9 bases; unmatched junction nucleotides: 5. This CDR3 has 13 residues. CDR3 residues: CASSEYRQRGQYF. The CDR3 DNA reads as TGTGCCAGCAGTGAATATCGGCAGCGGGGGCAGTACTTC.

V gene TRBV27 combines with J gene TRBJ2-4, with 7 bases that match TRBD2. Judging by the DNA end, TRBJ2-7 fits better; the J call may be wrong. The CDR3 has 14 residues. Germline V lookup: CDR1 MNHEY, CDR2 SMNVEV (reference sequence). The chain's CDR3 is CASGGSGKYYEQYF. The CDR3 region has the DNA TGTGCCAGCGGAGGGAGCGGGAAGTACTACGAGCAGTACTTC.

The CDR3 loop reads CASRIQGGYTEAFF. CDR3 nucleotide sequence: TGTGCCAGCAGGATACAGGGGGGATACACTGAAGCTTTCTTT. This chain uses TRBV7-2 with TRBJ1-1, with 8 positions matching TRBD1. With 6 bases clipped from V and 3 bases from J, the junction kept 6 bases outside the gene matches. The CDR3 is 14 residues long. Germline CDR1 and CDR2: SGHTA and FQGNSA.

The chain employs TRBV6-5 and TRBJ2-3; 8 bases agree with TRBD1. The CDR3 is 15 residues long. V was clipped by 8 bases and J by 2 bases; unmatched bases: 9. From germline, CDR1 is MNHEY and CDR2 SVGAGI. The CDR3 here is CASRTGSDNTDTQYF. The CDR3 coding sequence is TGTGCCAGCCGGACAGGGAGCGACAACACAGATACGCAGTATTTT.

Points on this clonotype: At one end the junction does not follow the germline gene, possibly because of a read error. J is TRBJ1-1 and V is TRBV28, with D possibly being TRBD1 (5 bases). Germline CDR1 and CDR2: MDHEN and SYDVKM. The length of the CDR3 is 13 residues. In DNA, the CDR3 is TGTGCCATCAGTGGACACCAAATCACTGAAGCTTTCTTT. This encodes CAISGHQITEAFF.